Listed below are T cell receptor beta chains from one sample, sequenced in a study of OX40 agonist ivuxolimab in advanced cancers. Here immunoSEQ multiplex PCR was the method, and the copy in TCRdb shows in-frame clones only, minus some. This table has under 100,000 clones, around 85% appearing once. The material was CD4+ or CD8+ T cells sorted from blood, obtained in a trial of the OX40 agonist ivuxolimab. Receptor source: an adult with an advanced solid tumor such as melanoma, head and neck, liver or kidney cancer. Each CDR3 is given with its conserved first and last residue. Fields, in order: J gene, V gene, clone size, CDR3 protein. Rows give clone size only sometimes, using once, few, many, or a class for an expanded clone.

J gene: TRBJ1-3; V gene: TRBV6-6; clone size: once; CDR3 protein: CASTLTGLGNTIYF
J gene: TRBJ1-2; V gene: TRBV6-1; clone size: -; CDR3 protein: CASSEHLNLGGSNGDYGYTF
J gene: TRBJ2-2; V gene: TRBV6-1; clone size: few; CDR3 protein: CASSRTRNTGELFF
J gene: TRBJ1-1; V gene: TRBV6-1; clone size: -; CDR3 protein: CASRGTAWDTEAFF
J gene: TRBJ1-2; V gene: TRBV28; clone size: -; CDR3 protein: CASSYGQGNYGYTF
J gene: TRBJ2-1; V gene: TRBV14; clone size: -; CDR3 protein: CASSQDLMARQFF
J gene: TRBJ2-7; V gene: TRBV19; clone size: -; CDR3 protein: CASSMGRAHEQYF
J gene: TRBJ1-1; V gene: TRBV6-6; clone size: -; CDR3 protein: CASSYSGGGSTEAFF
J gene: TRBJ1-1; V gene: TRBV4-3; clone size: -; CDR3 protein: CASSQDLVSGGNEAFF
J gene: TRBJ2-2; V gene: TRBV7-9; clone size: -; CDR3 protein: CASSRGPGSNTGELFF
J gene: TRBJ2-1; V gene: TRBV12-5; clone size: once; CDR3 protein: CASGLGTGDYNEQFF
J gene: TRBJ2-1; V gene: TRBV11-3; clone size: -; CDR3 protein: CASSSAGQGALFF
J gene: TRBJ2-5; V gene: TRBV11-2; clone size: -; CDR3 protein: CASSSWTSGGKETQYF
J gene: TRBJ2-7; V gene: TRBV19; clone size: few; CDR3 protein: CASRSRDSSYEQYF
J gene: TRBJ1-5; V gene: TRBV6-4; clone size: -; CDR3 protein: CASSPTGGGNQPQHF
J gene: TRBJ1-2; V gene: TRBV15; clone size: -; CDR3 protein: CATSRDQGGENYGYTF
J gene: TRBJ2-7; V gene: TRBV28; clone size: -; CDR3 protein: CASSPRQDHEQYF
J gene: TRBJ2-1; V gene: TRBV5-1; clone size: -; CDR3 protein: CASSLELAGAGYEQFF
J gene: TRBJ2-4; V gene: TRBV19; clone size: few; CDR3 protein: CASSKPSREGDIQYF
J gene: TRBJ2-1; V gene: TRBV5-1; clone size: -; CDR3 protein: CASSYRLAGGHDEQFF
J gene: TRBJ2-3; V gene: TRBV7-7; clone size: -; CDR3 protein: CASSFGGVGDTQYF
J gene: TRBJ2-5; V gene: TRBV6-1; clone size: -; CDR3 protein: CASSEGSLAGSQETQYF
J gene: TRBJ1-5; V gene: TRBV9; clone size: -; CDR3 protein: CASSVRPDSNQPQHF
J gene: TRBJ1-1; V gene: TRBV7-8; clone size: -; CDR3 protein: CASSSGRPPANTEAFF
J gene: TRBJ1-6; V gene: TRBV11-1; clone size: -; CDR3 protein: CASSPGRPLSSPLHF
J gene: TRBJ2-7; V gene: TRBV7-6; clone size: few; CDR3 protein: CASSLRPGTGIEQYF
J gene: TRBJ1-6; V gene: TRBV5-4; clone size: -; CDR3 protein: CASSSGRIMRSLHF